These T cell receptor beta chains were read from a single sample in a study of Graves' ophthalmopathy and Graves' hyperthyroidism. TCRdb fed the multiplex PCR reads into MiXCR, producing one record per CDR3 protein. Here the sample spans over 650,000 distinct CDR3 sequences, under 50% being singletons. The sample was peripheral blood. The receptors shown here come from an adult man with Graves' ophthalmopathy. The conserved cysteine and the conserved F or W are not part of the CDR3 here.

v_call	j_call	cdr3_aa
TRBV5-1	TRBJ2-5	ASSYLGLEGETQY
TRBV10-3	TRBJ1-1	AISESRGSTEAF
TRBV7-8	TRBJ2-5	ASSQRGEETQY
TRBV10-2	TRBJ1-3	ASRQSSGNTIY
TRBV12-3/TRBV12-4	TRBJ1-1	AGSLGRTMNTEAF
TRBV10-2	TRBJ1-5	ASSPNRLYQPQH
TRBV10-3	TRBJ2-6	ATNGVAGANVLT
TRBV9	TRBJ2-3	ASSVGTSDSTDTQY
TRBV10-3	TRBJ1-5	AISESAGFGRPQH
TRBV14	TRBJ2-7	ASSHPRGWSEQY
TRBV7-2	TRBJ1-1	ASSPRTGSHTEAF
TRBV5-1	TRBJ2-7	ASSLASVYEQY
TRBV10-3	TRBJ2-7	ASSRTSGNDEQY